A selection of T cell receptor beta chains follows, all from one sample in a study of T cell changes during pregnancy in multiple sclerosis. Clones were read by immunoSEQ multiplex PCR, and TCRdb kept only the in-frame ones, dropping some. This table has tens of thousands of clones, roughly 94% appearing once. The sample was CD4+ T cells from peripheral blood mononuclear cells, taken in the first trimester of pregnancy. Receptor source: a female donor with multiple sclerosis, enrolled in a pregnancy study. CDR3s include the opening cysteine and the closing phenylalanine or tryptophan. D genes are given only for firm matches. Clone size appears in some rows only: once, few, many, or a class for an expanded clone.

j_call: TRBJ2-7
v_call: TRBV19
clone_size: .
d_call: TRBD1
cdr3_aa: CASSQPGQGYEQYF
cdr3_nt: TGTGCCAGTAGTCAACCGGGACAGGGCTACGAGCAGTACTTC

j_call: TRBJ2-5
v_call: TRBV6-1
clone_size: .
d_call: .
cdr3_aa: CASSEPEGLTETQYF
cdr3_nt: TGTGCCAGCAGTGAGCCCGAGGGCCTAACGGAGACCCAGTACTTC

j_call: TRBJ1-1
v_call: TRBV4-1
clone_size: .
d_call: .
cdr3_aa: CASSRVGGANTEAFF
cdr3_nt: TGCGCCAGCAGCCGGGTGGGCGGGGCGAACACTGAAGCTTTCTTT

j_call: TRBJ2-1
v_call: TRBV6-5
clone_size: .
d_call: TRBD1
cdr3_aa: CASSGTGYNEQFF
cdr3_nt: TGTGCCAGCTCCGGGACAGGCTACAATGAGCAGTTCTTC

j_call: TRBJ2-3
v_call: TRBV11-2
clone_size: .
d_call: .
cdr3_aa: CASRSIRGSGPDTQYF
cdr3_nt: TGTGCCAGCAGGTCGATCAGGGGTTCTGGTCCAGATACGCAGTATTTT

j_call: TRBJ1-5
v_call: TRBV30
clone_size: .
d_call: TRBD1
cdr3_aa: CAWSDRGLQPQHF
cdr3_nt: TGTGCCTGGAGTGACAGGGGGCTTCAGCCCCAGCATTTT

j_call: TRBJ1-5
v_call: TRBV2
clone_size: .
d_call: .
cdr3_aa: CASRGLVLRSNQPQHF
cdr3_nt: TGTGCCAGCAGGGGACTAGTCCTCCGGAGCAATCAGCCCCAGCATTTT

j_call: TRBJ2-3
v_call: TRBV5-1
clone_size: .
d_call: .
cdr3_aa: CASSSALGAMADTQYF
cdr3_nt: TGCGCCAGCAGCTCTGCGCTTGGGGCAATGGCAGATACGCAGTATTTT

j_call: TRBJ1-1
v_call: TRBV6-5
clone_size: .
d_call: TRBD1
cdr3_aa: CASSRTGGNTEAFF
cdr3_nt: TGTGCCAGCAGTCGAACAGGGGGGAACACTGAAGCTTTCTTT

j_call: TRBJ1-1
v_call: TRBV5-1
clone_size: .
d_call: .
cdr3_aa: CASSWGRTANTEAFF
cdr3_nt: TGCGCCAGCAGCTGGGGGCGGACGGCGAACACTGAAGCTTTCTTT

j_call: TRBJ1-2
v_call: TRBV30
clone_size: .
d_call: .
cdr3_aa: CAWSPTVGGRGGYTF
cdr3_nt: TGTGCCTGGAGTCCAACGGTGGGGGGACGGGGTGGCTACACCTTC

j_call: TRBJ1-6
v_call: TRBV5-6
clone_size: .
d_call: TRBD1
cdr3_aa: CASSSQGESSPLHF
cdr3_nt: TGTGCCAGCAGCAGTCAGGGGGAGTCATCACCCCTCCACTTT

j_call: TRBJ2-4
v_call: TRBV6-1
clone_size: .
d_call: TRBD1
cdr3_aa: CASSGTGGNIQYF
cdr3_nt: TGTGCCAGCAGTGGGACAGGGGGCAACATTCAGTACTTC

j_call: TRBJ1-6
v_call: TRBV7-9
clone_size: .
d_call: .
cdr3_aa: CASSLSRNSPLHF
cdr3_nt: TGTGCCAGCAGCTTAAGTCGGAATTCACCCCTCCACTTT

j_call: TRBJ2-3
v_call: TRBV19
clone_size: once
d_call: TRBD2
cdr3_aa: CASGRGMGTDTQYF
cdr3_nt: TGTGCCAGTGGGCGGGGGATGGGCACAGATACGCAGTATTTT

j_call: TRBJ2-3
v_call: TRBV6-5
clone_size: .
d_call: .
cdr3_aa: CATRQQGAATDTQYF
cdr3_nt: TGTGCCACACGACAACAGGGAGCGGCCACAGATACGCAGTATTTT

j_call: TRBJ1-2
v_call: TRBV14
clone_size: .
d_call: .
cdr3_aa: CASSQGKNPPRVYGYTF
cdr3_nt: TGTGCCAGCAGCCAAGGAAAAAACCCTCCCCGGGTCTATGGCTACACCTTC

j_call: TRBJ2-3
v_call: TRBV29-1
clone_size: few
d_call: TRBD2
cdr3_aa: CSGRGGSSTDTQYF
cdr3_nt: TGCAGCGGACGGGGGGGATCTAGCACAGATACGCAGTATTTT

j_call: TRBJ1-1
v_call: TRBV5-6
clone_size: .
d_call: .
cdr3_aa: CASSLITGRAFF
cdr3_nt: TGTGCCAGCAGCTTAATTACAGGGCGAGCTTTCTTT

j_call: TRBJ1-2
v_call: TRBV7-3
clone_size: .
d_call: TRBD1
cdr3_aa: CASSLTGGTYGYTF
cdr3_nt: TGTGCCAGCAGCCTGACAGGGGGAACCTATGGCTACACCTTC

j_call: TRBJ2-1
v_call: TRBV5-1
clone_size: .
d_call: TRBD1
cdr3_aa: CASSSWDRDNEQFF
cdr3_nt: TGCGCCAGCAGCTCCTGGGACAGGGACAATGAGCAGTTCTTC

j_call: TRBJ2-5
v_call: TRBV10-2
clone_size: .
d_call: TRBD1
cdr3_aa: CASRQDRDQETQYF
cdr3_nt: TGCGCCAGCAGACAGGACAGGGACCAAGAGACCCAGTACTTC

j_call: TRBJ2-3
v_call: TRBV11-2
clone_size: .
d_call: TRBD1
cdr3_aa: CASSLEGTGGASDTQYF
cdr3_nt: TGTGCCAGCAGCTTAGAGGGCACAGGGGGTGCCTCAGATACGCAGTATTTT

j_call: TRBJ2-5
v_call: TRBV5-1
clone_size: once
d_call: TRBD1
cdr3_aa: CASNPEGAKETQYF
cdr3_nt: TGCGCCAGCAACCCCGAGGGGGCGAAAGAGACCCAGTACTTC

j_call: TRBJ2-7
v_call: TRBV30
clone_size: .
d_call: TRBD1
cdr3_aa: CAWGRQGGGYEQYF
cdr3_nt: TGTGCCTGGGGGAGACAGGGGGGAGGCTACGAGCAGTACTTC

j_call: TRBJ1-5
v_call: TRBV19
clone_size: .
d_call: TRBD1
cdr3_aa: CATQAQPGQASQPQHF
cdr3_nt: TGTGCCACTCAAGCCCAACCGGGACAGGCGAGTCAGCCCCAGCATTTT

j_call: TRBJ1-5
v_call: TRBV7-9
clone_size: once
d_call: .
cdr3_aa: CASSLSSSNQPQHF
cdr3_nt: TGTGCCAGCAGCTTATCTTCTAGCAATCAGCCCCAGCATTTT

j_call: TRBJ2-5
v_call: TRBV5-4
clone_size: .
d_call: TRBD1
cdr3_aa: CASSLTTGGGETQYF
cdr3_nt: TGTGCCAGCAGCTTAACGACAGGGGGAGGAGAGACCCAGTACTTC

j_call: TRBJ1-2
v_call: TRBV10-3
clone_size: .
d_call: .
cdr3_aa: CAISESAGGAYGYTF
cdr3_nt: TGTGCCATCAGTGAGTCGGCTGGGGGCGCTTATGGCTACACCTTC

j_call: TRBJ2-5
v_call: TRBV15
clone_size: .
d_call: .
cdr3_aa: CATSERSNQETQYF
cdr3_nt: TGTGCCACCAGCGAACGGTCCAACCAAGAGACCCAGTACTTC

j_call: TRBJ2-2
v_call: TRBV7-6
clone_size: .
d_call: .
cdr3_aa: CASSLALLGGRNTGELFF
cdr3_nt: TGTGCCAGCAGCTTAGCGCTATTGGGGGGGCGAAACACCGGGGAGCTGTTTTTT

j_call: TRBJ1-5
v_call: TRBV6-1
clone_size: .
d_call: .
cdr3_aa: CAGSLGGLNQPQHF
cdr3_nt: TGTGCCGGTTCCTTGGGGGGGTTAAATCAGCCCCAGCATTTT

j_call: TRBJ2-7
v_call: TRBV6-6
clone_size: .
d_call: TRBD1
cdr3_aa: CASRTGTGLYEQYF
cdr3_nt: TGTGCCAGCAGAACCGGGACAGGACTCTACGAGCAGTACTTC